Following are 2 T cell receptor beta chains from one sample sequenced in a study of cytomegalovirus exposure and HLA in healthy donors. Clones were read by immunoSEQ multiplex PCR, and TCRdb kept only the in-frame ones, dropping some. The data contain 40,000 to 55,000 clones, 93% of them seen just once; the ten biggest clones take up approximately 2%. The sample comprised PBMCs. Receptor source: a woman between 18 and 30 years old in good health and CMV-seronegative.

The chain has TRBV10-1 and TRBJ2-5; no reliable D call. Germline V gene lookup returns CDR1 WNHNN and CDR2 SYGVQD (reference sequence). V lost 6 bases and J lost 6, with 17 bases in between. The CDR3 loop spans 14 amino acids. The CDR3 DNA follows: TGCGCCAGCAGGCCCGCCCAAGAAGAGAAGACCCAGTACTTC. Translation: CASRPAQEEKTQYF.

This clone was recorded only once. This sequence joins TRBV6-5 and TRBJ1-2; D is ambiguous. CDR3 length: 13 amino acids. V lost 2 bases and J lost 1, with 5 bases in between. Germline CDR1 and CDR2: MNHEY and SVGAGI. DNA for the CDR3: TGTGCCAGCAGTTACCGCAGTAACTATGGCTACACCTTC. Translated, it gives CASSYRSNYGYTF.